The 9 T cell receptor beta chains in this list originate from one sample, sequenced in a study of neurological immune-mediated disorders. TCRdb redid the calling of the 5' RACE reads with MiXCR, one entry per CDR3 protein. The data show about 27,000 distinct CDR3 sequences, roughly 21% seen once. Input material: PBMCs. The origin of the receptors is a woman aged 60-75 years in good health.

This clonotype was seen many times. The rearrangement links TRBV6-2 or TRBV6-3 to TRBJ2-7, with D hard to call. The V end was cut by 6 bases, the J end by 1 base, with 7 bases between. The CDR3 has 12 residues. Germline assignment: CDR1 MNHEY and CDR2 SVGEGT. The CDR3 nucleotides read TGTGCCAGCAGCCACCTTTCCTACGAGCAGTACTTC. Its protein is CASSHLSYEQYF.

Ten or more counts support this clonotype. The chain links TRBV10-3 to TRBJ2-1; 10 bases map to TRBD2. The CDR3 has 16 residues. V lost 0 bases and J lost 4; bases outside the gene matches: 3. Germline-derived CDR1 and CDR2 are ENHRY and SYGVKD. The CDR3 loop reads CAISESTSGEYNEQFF. CDR3 sequence (DNA): TGTGCCATCAGTGAGTCTACTAGCGGGGAATACAATGAGCAGTTCTTC.

The chain joins TRBV28 to TRBJ2-7, with D perhaps TRBD2 (5 bases). V was pared by 6 bases and J by 3 bases, with 9 bases between. The V gene's germline CDR1 is MDHEN and CDR2 SYDVKM. CDR3 length equals 12 residues. Written as DNA, the CDR3 is TGTGCCAGCAGATCCGGACTCTACGAGCAGTACTTC. It codes for CASRSGLYEQYF. The whole variable domain, filled in from reference TRBV28 and TRBJ2-7, reads DVKVTQSSRYLVKRTGEKVFLECVQDMDHENMFWYRQDPGLGLRLIYFSYDVKMKEKGDIPEGYSVSREKKERFSLILESASTNQTSMYLCASRSGLYEQYFGPGTRLTVT.

This clonotype was observed at least ten times. The chain couples TRBV6-5 to TRBJ2-3; TRBD2 agrees at 8 bases. V lost 6 bases, J lost 5 bases, and 13 bases stayed unmatched. The CDR3 sequence is 16 residues long. Germline-derived CDR1 and CDR2 are MNHEY and SVGAGI. The CDR3 bases are TGTGCCAGCAGGATCCTAGCGGGCCGCTCCCAAGATACGCAGTATTTT. This sequence encodes CASRILAGRSQDTQYF.

Only a few counts were recorded for this clonotype. The chain couples TRBV12-3 or TRBV12-4 to TRBJ2-1; D gene ambiguous. Deletions cut 7 bases from V and 7 bases from J, with 11 bases between. The CDR3 is 12 residues long. CDR3 sequence: CASTASGNEQFF. The CDR3 DNA follows: TGTGCCAGCACCGCATCCGGGAATGAGCAGTTCTTC.

In this sample, this clonotype turned up many times. The chain joins TRBV5-1 to TRBJ2-3, with 8 bases lining up with TRBD1. This CDR3 spans 14 amino acids. CDR1 is SGHRS, CDR2 YFSETQ, per germline. V lost 3 bases, J lost 1 base, and 1 base stayed unmatched. In DNA, the CDR3 is TGCGCCAGCAGCTGGGGACAGGGCACAGATACGCAGTATTTT. Amino acid sequence: CASSWGQGTDTQYF.

V usage is TRBV7-2 and J usage is TRBJ2-5, with 7 bases matching TRBD2. CDR1 and CDR2 from the germline V gene are SGHTA and FQGNSA. J was trimmed by 4 bases and V by 3 bases; bases with no gene match: 8. This CDR3 has 15 residues. CDR3 sequence: CASSFTVGRGETQYF. The CDR3 DNA follows: TGTGCCAGCAGCTTCACCGTGGGGAGGGGAGAGACCCAGTACTTC.

This clonotype has at least ten counts. The chain employs TRBV2 and TRBJ2-2; D unclear. The CDR3 loop spans 13 amino acids. Germline CDR1 SNHLY, CDR2 FYNNEI. V gave up 8 bases and J gave up 3 bases, with 10 bases separating them. The CDR3 DNA reads TGTGCCAGCCGCGAGTCCTACACCGGGGAGCTGTTTTTT. It translates to CASRESYTGELFF.

This clonotype showed up many times. The chain combines TRBV29-1 with TRBJ1-2; D is possibly TRBD1 (5 bases). CDR3 length: 16 amino acids. Germline V gene lookup returns CDR1 SQVTM and CDR2 ANQGSEA. The V end lost 1 base, the J end lost 4 bases, and 19 bases lay between the germline ends. This CDR3 is CSVEGIKGRRAYGYTF. CDR3 in DNA: TGCAGCGTTGAAGGGATAAAGGGGCGAAGGGCCTATGGCTACACCTTC.